This T cell receptor beta chain comes out of a study of Ad26.COV2.S vaccination and SARS-CoV-2 variants. Notes on the study in general: It was found that vaccine and placebo recipients had similar non-spike TCR breadth.

Note on this clone: Its antigen is as yet unknown.

Germline lookup yields CDR1 SGHRS and CDR2 YFSETQ. Trimming shortened V by 0 bases and J by 2 bases, and 6 bases separated the two germline ends. The CDR3 is 15 residues long. The treatment was: around 19 received Ad26.COV2.S at low or high dose, single or two shots; 5 received placebo; per-sample allocation not given. Day 63 after the first vaccine or placebo injection was the time point for sampling. The table came from immunoSEQ multiplex PCR; TCRdb's copy has only in-frame clones and leaves some out. The sample gives approximately 340,000 clones, about 85% of which show up once; roughly 3.1% is in the top ten.

This chain connects TRBV5-1 to TRBJ2-6; D unresolved. The source material was peripheral blood, sampled in a trial of Ad26.COV2.S vaccine versus placebo. The TCR sequence derives from a person aged 18-65 years who received the Ad26.COV2.S COVID-19 vaccine or a placebo. CDR3 bases: TGCGCCAGCAGCTTGGTAGAAGCTGGGGCCAACGTCCTGACTTTC. Its protein is CASSLVEAGANVLTF.